Presented here are 20 T cell receptor beta chains from one specimen sequenced in a study of regulatory T cells in long-lasting Graves disease. Building of the TCR beta libraries involved iRepertoire HTBI primers and Arm-PCR of CDR3 regions. TCRdb itself ran the multiplex PCR reads through MiXCR, one entry per CDR3 protein. The profile shows about 420,000 distinct CDR3 sequences, 15% to 20% of them singletons. Documented time point: newly diagnosed GD, antithyroid drugs for less than 3 months. RNA extracted from PBMCs served as the sequencing template. The same sample was also studied in work on T cells in Graves' hyperthyroidism and ophthalmopathy.

Sequencing was performed on peripheral blood mononuclear cells (PBMCs), taken at new diagnosis, from a patient treated with antithyroid drugs. The receptors here all came from a woman aged 18-35 years with Graves disease.

At least ten counts were recorded for this clonotype. The genes are TRBV15 and TRBJ1-1; D perhaps matches TRBD1 (5 bases). Germline V gene sequence: CDR1 LNHNV, CDR2 YYDKDF (reference sequence). Trimming took off 6 bases at V and 0 bases at J, with 11 bases between the two ends. CDR3 length equals 14 residues. CDR3 amino acids: CATSPQTVNTEAFF. CDR3 nucleotide sequence: TGTGCCACCAGTCCCCAGACAGTGAACACTGAAGCTTTCTTT. The full variable domain, with the rest looked up from reference TRBV15 and TRBJ1-1, is DAMVIQNPRYQVTQFGKPVTLSCSQTLNHNVMYWYQQKSSQAPKLLFHYYDKDFNNEADTPDNFQSRRPNTSFCFLDIRSPGLGDTAMYLCATSPQTVNTEAFFGQGTRLTVV.

The CDR3 bases are TGTGCCAGCAGCGTGAGACTAGCGGGTGGCGCCGGGGAGCTGTTTTTT. This encodes CASSVRLAGGAGELFF. V usage is TRBV9 and J usage is TRBJ2-2; 10 nucleotides agree with TRBD2. With V trimmed by 2 bases and J by 6 bases, 7 bases remained unmatched. This CDR3 is built from 16 residues. CDR1 and CDR2 (germline): SGDLS, YYNGEE.

This clonotype has just a few counts. The rearrangement joins TRBV6-1 to TRBJ2-3; the match to TRBD2 covers 8 bases. The J segment lost 4 bases and the V segment lost 6 bases, leaving 6 bases of the junction unmatched. This CDR3 contains 14 residues. The germline CDR1 and CDR2 sequences are MNHNS and SASEGT. The CDR3: CASRTAGASDTQYF. Written as DNA, the CDR3 is TGTGCCAGCAGGACAGCGGGAGCTTCAGATACGCAGTATTTT.

The table lists this clonotype with a few counts. The V gene is TRBV11-2, the J gene TRBJ2-5, with D uncertain. The CDR3 is made up of 14 amino acids. With 5 bases removed from V and 0 bases from J, the gap between germline ends came to 10 bases. CDR1 is SGHAT, CDR2 FQNNGV, per germline. CDR3 protein: CASSRGPNQETQYF. The CDR3 DNA is TGTGCCAGCAGCCGTGGACCGAACCAAGAGACCCAGTACTTC.

This clonotype was observed at least ten times. At one of its ends the junction is not consistent with the germline gene, which may arise from a read error. The V and J genes are TRBV20-1 and TRBJ1-1; D is unresolved. The germline gives CDR1 DFQATT, CDR2 SNEGSKA (reference sequence). The length of the CDR3 is 12 residues. CDR3 in amino acids: CSAGERNTEAFF. The CDR3 DNA follows: TGCAGTGCTGGAGAAAGGAACACTGAAGCTTTCTTT.

Many counts were recorded for this clonotype. The V and J genes are TRBV20-1 and TRBJ2-1; D might be TRBD2 (7 bases). This CDR3 has 15 amino acids. Germline V lookup: CDR1 DFQATT, CDR2 SNEGSKA (reference sequence). V was pared by 5 bases and J by 6 bases, with 20 bases between. The chain's CDR3 is CSASSRGRASNEQFF. The CDR3 region has the DNA TGCAGTGCTTCATCTAGGGGGAGGGCCTCCAATGAGCAGTTCTTC.

The chain employs TRBV5-1 and TRBJ2-3, with D possibly being TRBD2 (5 bases). CDR1 is SGHRS and CDR2 is YFSETQ in the germline V gene. Trimming took 1 base from V and 6 from J, leaving 21 bases between them. This CDR3 contains 17 residues. CDR3 in amino acids: CASSLSVLASFLDTQYF. The CDR3 DNA is TGCGCCAGCAGCTTGTCAGTTCTAGCTTCCTTTCTGGATACGCAGTATTTT.

This clonotype was observed at least ten times. The rearrangement uses TRBV15 and TRBJ2-7; D ambiguous. CDR3 length equals 20 residues. Germline V gene sequence: CDR1 LNHNV, CDR2 YYDKDF (reference sequence). Trimming left V 0 bases short and J 4 bases short, with 28 bases between. In DNA form, the CDR3 reads TGTGCCACCAGCAGAGATGAACCGCCCCAGTCTGATAGGGAATGGTACGAGCAGTACTTC. Its protein product is CATSRDEPPQSDREWYEQYF. Full variable domain (remainder filled in from reference TRBV15 and TRBJ2-7): DAMVIQNPRYQVTQFGKPVTLSCSQTLNHNVMYWYQQKSSQAPKLLFHYYDKDFNNEADTPDNFQSRRPNTSFCFLDIRSPGLGDTAMYLCATSRDEPPQSDREWYEQYFGPGTRLTVT.

The chain is built from TRBV11-3 and TRBJ2-7, with D maybe TRBD2 (5 bases). CDR1 and CDR2 from the germline V gene are SGHNT and YENEEA. The CDR3 runs to 13 residues. Trimming removed 3 bases from V and 7 bases from J, with 13 bases in between. The CDR3 reads CASSFFFSGEQYF. In DNA, the CDR3 is TGTGCCAGCAGCTTCTTTTTTTCGGGGGAGCAGTACTTC.

Many counts were recorded for this clonotype. The gene calls are TRBV28 and TRBJ2-2; 8 bases are a match to TRBD1. CDR3 length: 15 amino acids. Germline CDR1 MDHEN, CDR2 SYDVKM. V lost 3 bases to trimming and J lost 5 bases; unmatched junction nucleotides: 5. CDR3 in amino acids: CASSFGNRGTGELFF. In DNA form, the CDR3 reads TGTGCCAGCAGTTTTGGGAACAGGGGGACCGGGGAGCTGTTTTTT.

The sample holds many counts of this clonotype. The chain is built from TRBV20-1 and TRBJ2-1; weak D call: TRBD2 (6 bases). The CDR3 is made up of 14 amino acids. V dropped 6 bases and J dropped 0 bases, with 12 bases sitting between them. CDR1 and CDR2 from the germline V gene are DFQATT and SNEGSKA (reference sequence). CDR3: CSARDWSSYNEQFF. The DNA for the CDR3 is TGCAGTGCAAGGGACTGGAGCTCCTACAATGAGCAGTTCTTC.

This clonotype showed up many times. The V call is TRBV20-1, the J call TRBJ1-2; TRBD1 matches 10 bases. The CDR3 covers 14 residues. V was clipped by 7 bases and J by 4 bases; unmatched bases: 9. The germline CDR1 and CDR2 sequences are DFQATT and SNEGSKA (reference sequence). In DNA, the CDR3 is TGCAGTGGAGGACAGGGGGACCTTTCCTATGGCTACACCTTC. This sequence encodes CSGGQGDLSYGYTF.

The chain combines TRBV6-1 with TRBJ2-1; D ambiguous. The J call may be incorrect, as the DNA end agrees better with TRBJ2-5. CDR1 is MNHNS and CDR2 is SASEGT in the germline V gene. This CDR3 has 14 amino acids. The CDR3 region has the DNA TGTGCCAGCAGTCCAGCTCCCTCTGGGGAGACCCAGTACTTC. Residues: CASSPAPSGETQYF.

This clonotype was found a few times. The chain uses TRBV9 and TRBJ2-2, with D possibly matching TRBD2 (5 bases). V was trimmed by 3 bases and J by 4 bases, leaving 10 bases between them. Germline lookup yields CDR1 SGDLS and CDR2 YYNGEE. The CDR3 runs to 14 residues. The CDR3, as DNA: TGTGCCAGCAGCGGATCCGAGGGCACCGGGGAGCTGTTTTTT. This gives the protein CASSGSEGTGELFF.

This clonotype was seen a few times. CDR3 in amino acids: CASQDPGGAGTEAFF. CDR3 sequence (DNA): TGTGCCAGCCAAGACCCAGGGGGCGCCGGGACTGAAGCTTTCTTT. The rearrangement joins TRBV19 to TRBJ1-1, with 8 bases aligning to TRBD1. The trim removed 9 bases at V and 5 bases at J, leaving 14 bases unmatched. Germline V gene lookup returns CDR1 LNHDA and CDR2 SQIVND (reference sequence). The CDR3 extends over 15 amino acids.

This rearrangement joins TRBV19 to TRBJ2-1; tentatively, D is TRBD1 (5 bases). Trimming stripped 6 bases from V and 7 bases from J, with 13 bases between. This CDR3 has 13 residues. The germline gives CDR1 LNHDA, CDR2 SQIVND (reference sequence). CDR3 nucleotide sequence: TGTGCCAGTAGAAAGGGGTTGGGGAATGAGCAGTTCTTC. This translates into CASRKGLGNEQFF.

The table lists this clonotype with many counts. The chain carries TRBV7-2 and TRBJ2-1; 8 bases line up with TRBD2. Trimming removed 1 base from V and 8 bases from J; junction bases left unmatched: 16. This CDR3 is 18 amino acids long. From germline, CDR1 is SGHTA and CDR2 FQGNSA. DNA for the CDR3: TGTGCCAGCAGCTTAGTGTCCACTAGCGGACAACGGCGCGATGAGCAGTTCTTC. This codes for CASSLVSTSGQRRDEQFF.

This clonotype turned up a few times. The chain is built from TRBV28 and TRBJ2-5; 7 bases match TRBD2. Per the germline V gene, CDR1 is MDHEN and CDR2 is SYDVKM. V was clipped by 8 bases and J by 2 bases; unmatched bases: 11. This CDR3 has 15 residues. The CDR3 sequence is CASGSAGAGQETQYF. CDR3 bases: TGTGCCAGCGGGTCCGCGGGAGCGGGACAAGAGACCCAGTACTTC.

This clonotype was seen at least ten times. In DNA form, the CDR3 reads TGTGCCAGCAGTTCGAGATTCTACAATGAGCAGTTCTTC. Its protein product is CASSSRFYNEQFF. V gene TRBV28 combines with J gene TRBJ2-1, with D unclear. V shed 4 bases and J shed 3 bases, with 7 bases lying between them. Germline loops: CDR1 MDHEN, CDR2 SYDVKM. The CDR3 runs to 13 residues.

This clonotype was recorded at least ten times. V gene TRBV10-2 combines with J gene TRBJ2-3; no firm D call. The germline V gene has CDR1 WSHSY and CDR2 SAAADI. V lost 1 base and J lost 1, with 6 bases in between. The CDR3 is 14 residues long. The CDR3: CASSEFGGTDTQYF. CDR3 nucleotides: TGCGCCAGCAGTGAGTTTGGGGGCACAGATACGCAGTATTTT.